Below, one TCR beta chain is given with its context. The clone's antigen remains unknown. Base qualities are not recorded, but no much larger clone differs from it by a single base. The immunoSEQ Assay was the method used to sequence TCRbeta CDR3 regions. After extraction, genomic DNA underwent amplification by bias-controlled multiplex PCR, followed by high-throughput sequencing. As for the original processing: To quantify the absolute abundance of each unique TCRbeta CDR3 region, sequences were collapsed and filtered. Usable DNA was measured by amplifying reference genes present in all nucleated cells, and TCRbeta template counts were normalized to that usable DNA to estimate T cell fraction. Repertoire TCRs were annotated as SARS-CoV-2-specific by exact matching of V gene, CDR3 amino acid sequence and J gene to a known reactive TCR set. MIRA supplied the reference SARS-CoV-2 TCR set, which was filtered for enrichment in COVID-19-positive ImmuneCODE repertoires so that public or cross-reactive TCRs were removed. Using the MIRA antigens, annotated TCRs were further analysed by specific ORF or by position within an ORF. Depth was the summed frequency of annotated unique rearrangements, while breadth was defined as annotated unique rearrangements over total unique productive rearrangements. TCR breadth was compared between groups using two-sided Wilcoxon rank-sum tests. The immuneACCESS repertoire file appears here via TCRdb, limited to in-frame rearrangements. These files lack a portion of the clones; in checked studies, under half of the deficit traces to unresolved V genes, and the cause of the others is not known. V, J and clone size are those of that table, while D and trimming were read from the DNA. The sample table records about 680,000 clones; 70% to 90% of these occur just once. The ten top clones hold approximately 1.5% of the sample.

The data were taken from a study of Ad26.COV2.S vaccination and SARS-CoV-2 variants (dated by TCRdb to about 2021). Background for the entire study: Vaccine-arm donors came from COV1001, a multicentre, randomized, double-blind, placebo-controlled phase I-IIa trial of Ad26.COV2.S in healthy adults. Ad26.COV2.S was administered intramuscularly at 5 x 10^10 or 1 x 10^11 viral particles, either as a single shot or as two shots given 56 days apart. TCRbeta repertoire sequencing served as the tool for gauging how specific and how broad the SARS-CoV-2-reactive T cell receptors were following Ad26.COV2.S vaccination. A total of 32 samples were included in the TCR-sequenced set, comprising some 20 Ad26.COV2.S vaccine recipients, 5 placebo recipients and 8 SARS-CoV-2 convalescent individuals. Trial participants were randomized into five groups of five, in which low-dose or high-dose Ad26.COV2.S was given once or twice, or placebo was given on both occasions. Investigators did not know the trial group allocation while performing experiments and assessing outcomes.

Points the paper makes about the study in general: After vaccination, spike-specific CD8+ and CD4+ T cell responses were reported to show substantial breadth. Vaccine and placebo recipients had similar non-spike TCR breadth, a finding consistent with the vaccine containing only spike. Comparing responses between vaccine doses or regimens was not something the study was powered to do. Higher spike-specific TCR breadth was observed in Ad26.COV2.S recipients than in placebo recipients (P = 0.0014). According to the authors, total T cell responses may have been underestimated by the TCR breadth and depth analyses.

Sample treatment or condition, as interpreted from the label and publication: about 20 received Ad26.COV2.S at low or high dose, single or two shots; about 5 received placebo; per-sample allocation not given. For vaccine and placebo recipients, the sequenced repertoires came from samples collected on day 63 after the first injection. Cohort 1b enrolled fewer than 30 adults aged 18-55 years at a single site in Boston, USA, between 29 July and 7 August 2020. As a vaccine, Ad26.COV2.S was a replication-incompetent adenovirus type 26 vector that expressed a prefusion-stabilized SARS-CoV-2 spike protein derived from the original Wuhan strain. This TCR came from a person aged 18-60 years who received the Ad26.COV2.S COVID-19 vaccine or a placebo. This sample comprised peripheral blood, obtained in a trial of Ad26.COV2.S vaccine versus placebo.

The nucleotide sequence is given as TGTGCCAGCACGAGCACAGATACGCAGTATTTT. This translates into CASTSTDTQYF. The chain links TRBV2 with TRBJ2-3; there is no confident call for the D gene. The CDR3 runs 11 amino acids, cysteine and phenylalanine included. Only the CDR3 part of the read is kept: 33 bases, read in frame from the first base. CDR1 and CDR2 are read off the germline V gene as SNHLY and FYNNEI. Trimming at the junction amounts to 7 bases on V and 0 bases on J, and the germline ends lie 2 bases apart.